These 25 T cell receptor beta chains were sequenced from one sample in a study of blood T cell repertoires in COVID-19. The repertoire was sequenced with immunoSEQ multiplex PCR; TCRdb's copy has only in-frame clones and lacks some. The sample yields some 130,000 clones, roughly 90% seen once. The specimen sequenced was peripheral blood. All receptors derive from a man between 45 and 60 years old with active COVID-19.

The chain combines TRBV6-5 with TRBJ2-7, with D unclear. The CDR3 covers 15 residues. CDR1 is MNHEY and CDR2 is SVGAGI in the germline V gene. V was shortened by 6 bases and J by 6 bases, with 21 bases between the two germline ends. The CDR3 reads CASSSIGSQPGEQYF. DNA of the CDR3: TGTGCCAGCAGCTCCATTGGGTCCCAGCCGGGCGAGCAGTACTTC.

This clone was counted between two and nine times. CDR3 amino acids: CASRRIGGRTEAFF. CDR3 bases: TGTGCCAGCAGGCGGATCGGGGGGCGAACTGAAGCTTTCTTT. V and J are TRBV27 and TRBJ1-1, with D tentatively TRBD1 (6 bases). This CDR3 has 14 residues. Germline lookup yields CDR1 MNHEY and CDR2 SMNVEV (reference sequence). Trimming shortened V by 6 bases and J by 5 bases, and 16 bases separated the two germline ends.

The V call is TRBV27, the J call TRBJ2-2; TRBD2 aligns across 11 bases. This CDR3 has 15 residues. J lost 5 bases, V lost 6 bases, and 5 bases had no gene match. CDR1 and CDR2 (germline): MNHEY, SMNVEV (reference sequence). This CDR3 is CASRPGLAETGELFF. In DNA, the CDR3 is TGTGCCAGCAGACCGGGACTAGCGGAAACCGGGGAGCTGTTTTTT.

V gene TRBV29-1 combines with J gene TRBJ2-1; 10 bases are a match to TRBD1. The V segment lost 5 bases and the J segment 5 bases; nucleotides outside the gene matches: 27. Germline CDR1 is SQVTM and CDR2 is ANQGSEA. The length of the CDR3 is 21 residues. The CDR3 reads CSVQPARPRQGAIAKDNEQFF. The CDR3 DNA is TGCAGCGTTCAGCCCGCCCGACCTAGACAGGGGGCAATAGCGAAGGACAATGAGCAGTTCTTC.

The genes are TRBV24-1 and TRBJ2-2; maybe TRBD1 (6 bases). CDR3 size: 14 residues. With 8 bases removed from V and 8 bases from J, the gap between germline ends came to 17 bases. The germline V gene has CDR1 KGHDR and CDR2 SFDVKD. CDR3 nucleotides: TGTGCCACCAACCCAGGGGCGGCTGGTGGGGAGCTGTTTTTT. Residues: CATNPGAAGGELFF.

This clone was counted a single time. J is TRBJ1-6 and V is TRBV7-2; 7 nucleotides align to TRBD1. The CDR3 runs 13 residues. V was clipped by 5 bases and J by 10 bases; unmatched bases: 5. Germline V gives CDR1 SGHTA, CDR2 FQGNSA. In DNA form, the CDR3 reads TGTGCCAGCAGCCGTCAGGGGGGATCACCCCTCCACTTT. It yields the protein CASSRQGGSPLHF.

This rearrangement joins TRBV27 to TRBJ2-1; the match to TRBD2 covers 14 bases. The CDR3 is 15 residues long. J lost 9 bases, V lost 2 bases, and 3 bases had no gene match. Germline V lookup: CDR1 MNHEY, CDR2 SMNVEV (reference sequence). The CDR3 is CASSLQGLAGAEQFF. The CDR3 bases are TGTGCCAGCAGTTTACAGGGACTAGCGGGAGCTGAGCAGTTCTTC.

The chain links TRBV6-5 to TRBJ2-5; D perhaps matches TRBD2 (8 bases). The CDR3 has 14 amino acids. V gave up 8 bases and J gave up 7 bases, with 20 bases separating them. CDR1 is MNHEY, CDR2 SVGAGI, per germline. In DNA, the CDR3 is TGTGCCAGCTCCCAAGGGGGCCTAGCGGGGACCCAGTACTTC. It translates to CASSQGGLAGTQYF.

The chain combines TRBV19 with TRBJ1-3; D might be TRBD1 (5 bases). V gave up 6 bases and J gave up 0 bases, with 6 bases separating them. The CDR3 is 13 amino acids. Germline V gene lookup returns CDR1 LNHDA and CDR2 SQIVND (reference sequence). Written as DNA, the CDR3 is TGTGCCAGTAGACAGGACTCTGGAAACACCATATATTTT. Amino acids: CASRQDSGNTIYF.

This clone was counted once. CDR3 DNA: TGTGCCAGCAGGAGGAGCGGGAGAGGGTACGAGCAGTACGTC. Protein: CASRRSGRGYEQYV. V usage is TRBV6-5 and J usage is TRBJ2-7; 8 bases agree with TRBD2. With V trimmed by 6 bases and J by 4 bases, 8 bases remained unmatched. This CDR3 comprises 14 residues. CDR1 and CDR2 from the germline V gene are MNHEY and SVGAGI.

The chain joins TRBV11-3 to TRBJ2-1, with 7 bases fitting TRBD1. Looked up from germline, CDR1 is SGHNT and CDR2 is YENEEA. This CDR3 is built from 16 residues. V was pared by 5 bases and J by 1 base, with 8 bases of the junction left unmatched. CDR3 in DNA: TGTGCCAGCAGCCCACAGGGACAGAGGTCCTACAATGAGCAGTTCTTC. It encodes CASSPQGQRSYNEQFF.

This chain connects TRBV24-1 to TRBJ2-3; TRBD2 agrees at 11 bases. V was pared by 5 bases and J by 5 bases, with 11 bases of the junction left unmatched. CDR1 and CDR2 from the germline V gene are KGHDR and SFDVKD. The CDR3 has 17 residues. CDR3 in amino acids: CATSGPPGTSGGDTQYF. CDR3 nucleotide sequence: TGTGCCACCAGTGGTCCCCCTGGGACTAGCGGAGGAGATACGCAGTATTTT.

V and J are TRBV6-4 and TRBJ1-5, with D possibly TRBD1 on 6 matching bases. Trimming took off 6 bases at V and 0 bases at J, with 24 bases between the two ends. CDR1 MRHNA and CDR2 SNTAGT come from the germline V gene. The CDR3 consists of 19 residues. The CDR3 here is CASRGAGDPMGDSNQPQHF. CDR3 sequence (DNA): TGTGCCAGCAGGGGGGCAGGTGATCCGATGGGGGATAGCAATCAGCCCCAGCATTTT.

J is TRBJ1-2 and V is TRBV4-2; D not certain. This CDR3 has 15 amino acids. Trimming shortened V by 0 bases and J by 4 bases, and 12 bases separated the two germline ends. Germline values: CDR1 LGHNA, CDR2 YNFKEQ. The CDR3 DNA follows: TGTGCCAGCAGCCAAGATACAGCCCTGAGCTATGGCTACACCTTC. This encodes CASSQDTALSYGYTF.

The V call is TRBV7-9, the J call TRBJ2-7; possibly TRBD1 for D (6 bases). Germline V lookup: CDR1 SEHNR, CDR2 FQNEAQ (reference sequence). The CDR3 consists of 14 residues. Trimming removed 5 bases from V and 5 bases from J, with 16 bases in between. As DNA, the CDR3 is TGTGCCAGCAGCCGCGATGGGGGCATCCACGAGCAGTACGTC. The encoded protein is CASSRDGGIHEQYV.

J is TRBJ1-4 and V is TRBV2; D is perhaps TRBD1 (6 bases). V gave up 4 bases and J gave up 15 bases, with 21 bases separating them. The CDR3 length is 14 residues. Per germline, CDR1 SNHLY and CDR2 FYNNEI. Written as DNA, the CDR3 is TGTGCCAGCAGTGGACCCGGGACAATCAGTGGTTTGTTTTTT. Translated, it gives CASSGPGTISGLFF.

The chain has TRBV30 and TRBJ2-2; D call uncertain. The ends were cut back, 4 bases at V and 4 bases at J, with 10 bases in the middle. The CDR3 is made up of 13 amino acids. Germline CDR1 reads GTSNPN; CDR2 reads SVGIG (reference sequence). The chain's CDR3 is CAWNHYLTGELFF. The CDR3 DNA sequence: TGTGCCTGGAACCACTATCTCACCGGGGAGCTGTTTTTT.

This rearrangement joins TRBV6-2 or TRBV6-3 to TRBJ2-5; 11 nucleotides agree with TRBD2. The CDR3 is 14 amino acids. Germline CDR1 is MNHEY and CDR2 is SVGEGT. Trimming cost V 5 bases and J 5 bases; bases outside gene matches: 4. The CDR3 reads CASSPGLAGETQYF. CDR3 DNA sequence: TGTGCCAGCAGTCCAGGACTAGCGGGCGAGACCCAGTACTTC.

V is TRBV11-3 and J is TRBJ2-1, with TRBD1 identical over 8 bases. Germline-derived CDR1 and CDR2 are SGHNT and YENEEA. This CDR3 spans 12 amino acids. Trimming at V came to 5 bases and at J to 15 bases, leaving 9 bases not matched to a gene. In DNA form, the CDR3 reads TGTGCCAGCAGCGCCCAGACAGGGGAGAGGTTCTTC. It specifies CASSAQTGERFF.

V gene TRBV9 combines with J gene TRBJ2-2; the D gene is possibly TRBD2 (5 bases). The CDR3 is made up of 14 amino acids. In germline, CDR1 is SGDLS, CDR2 YYNGEE. Between the trimmed V and J ends, which lost 2 bases and 5 bases, there was a span of 10 bases. The CDR3: CASSVGLGTGELFF. CDR3 nucleotide sequence: TGTGCCAGCAGCGTTGGACTTGGGACCGGGGAGCTGTTTTTT. Looking up the rest from reference TRBV9 and TRBJ2-2 gives the full variable domain: DSGVTQTPKHLITATGQRVTLRCSPRSGDLSVYWYQQSLDQGLQFLIQYYNGEERAKGNILERFSAQQFPDLHSELNLSSLELGDSALYFCASSVGLGTGELFFGEGSRLTVL.

The chain has TRBV3-1 (or the pseudogene TRBV3-2) and TRBJ2-3; 10 positions match TRBD2. The length of the CDR3 is 15 residues. Germline CDR1 is LGHDT and CDR2 is YNNKEL (reference sequence). With 2 bases clipped from V and 4 bases from J, the junction kept 3 bases outside the gene matches. CDR3 DNA: TGTGCCAGCAGCCAATCTAGCGGGAGATCAGATACGCAGTATTTT. Amino acids: CASSQSSGRSDTQYF.

This chain uses TRBV27 with TRBJ2-1; maybe TRBD2 (6 bases). Germline V gene data show CDR1 as MNHEY and CDR2 as SMNVEV (reference sequence). The CDR3 loop spans 14 amino acids. V lost 6 bases to trimming and J lost 9 bases, with 18 bases between them. CDR3 coding DNA: TGTGCCAGCAGCAATACCCGCCTCGGGGGTGAGCAGTTCTTC. It specifies CASSNTRLGGEQFF.

In its sample, this clone was seen a few times. Other DNA sequences in the same sample also yield this CDR3. The chain couples TRBV9 to TRBJ1-3; TRBD1 aligns across 9 bases. From germline, CDR1 is SGDLS and CDR2 YYNGEE. The CDR3 has 17 amino acids. With V trimmed by 3 bases and J by 3 bases, 10 bases remained unmatched. The CDR3 sequence: CASSALGDRVNGNTIYF. The CDR3 DNA is TGTGCCAGCAGCGCCTTGGGGGACAGGGTGAATGGAAACACCATATATTTT.

V is TRBV7-9 and J is TRBJ2-5, with no clear D. CDR1 is SEHNR and CDR2 is FQNEAQ in the germline V gene (reference sequence). The CDR3 is 15 amino acids. Trimming cost V 2 bases and J 4 bases, with 14 bases left between them. CDR3 in amino acids: CASSLTSSSGETQYF. Written as DNA, the CDR3 is TGTGCCAGCAGCTTAACTTCGTCGAGTGGAGAGACCCAGTACTTC.

This clone was seen once. The genes are TRBV6-5 and TRBJ1-2; 8 nucleotides align to TRBD1. Trimming at V came to 2 bases and at J to 9 bases, leaving 11 bases not matched to a gene. Germline V gives CDR1 MNHEY, CDR2 SVGAGI. This CDR3 has 15 residues. DNA for the CDR3: TGTGCCAGCAGTTACCAAATGACAGGGGAAGAGCGCTACACCTTC. Amino acids: CASSYQMTGEERYTF.